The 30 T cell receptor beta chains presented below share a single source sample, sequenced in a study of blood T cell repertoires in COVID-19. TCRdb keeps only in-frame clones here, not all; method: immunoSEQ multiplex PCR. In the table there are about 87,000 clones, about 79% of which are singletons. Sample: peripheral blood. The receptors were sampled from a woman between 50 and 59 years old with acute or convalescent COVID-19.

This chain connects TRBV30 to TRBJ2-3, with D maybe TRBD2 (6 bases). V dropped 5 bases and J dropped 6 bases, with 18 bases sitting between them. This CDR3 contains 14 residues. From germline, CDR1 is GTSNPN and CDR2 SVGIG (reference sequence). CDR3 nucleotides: TGTGCCTGGGGGGCCGGGACTTCGGGCGATACGCAGTATTTT. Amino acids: CAWGAGTSGDTQYF.

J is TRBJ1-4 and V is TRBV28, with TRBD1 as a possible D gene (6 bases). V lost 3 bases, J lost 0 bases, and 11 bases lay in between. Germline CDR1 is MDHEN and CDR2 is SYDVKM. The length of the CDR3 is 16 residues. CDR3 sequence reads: CASSFGGPATNEKLFF. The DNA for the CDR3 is TGTGCCAGCAGTTTTGGGGGCCCCGCAACTAATGAAAAACTGTTTTTT.

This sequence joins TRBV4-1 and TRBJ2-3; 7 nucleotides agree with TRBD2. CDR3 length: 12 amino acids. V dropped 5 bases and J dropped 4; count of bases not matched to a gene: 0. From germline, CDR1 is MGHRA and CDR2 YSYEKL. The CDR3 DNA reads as TGCGCCAGCAGCGCGGGAGCAGATACGCAGTATTTT. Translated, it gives CASSAGADTQYF.

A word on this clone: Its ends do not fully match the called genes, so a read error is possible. In DNA form, the CDR3 reads TGTGCCAGCACCTTGGGGCAGGGGGCATTATCCGGGGAGCTGTTTTTT. Residues: CASTLGQGALSGELFF. This chain links TRBV5-4 with TRBJ2-2, with 8 bases lining up with TRBD1. This CDR3 comprises 16 residues. The germline V gene encodes CDR1 SGHNT and CDR2 YYREEE (reference sequence).

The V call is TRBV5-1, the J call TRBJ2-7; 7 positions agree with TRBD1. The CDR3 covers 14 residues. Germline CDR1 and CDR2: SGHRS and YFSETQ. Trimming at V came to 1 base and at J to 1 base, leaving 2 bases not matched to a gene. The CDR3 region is CASSLTGESYEQYF. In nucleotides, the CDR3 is TGCGCCAGCAGCTTGACAGGGGAATCCTACGAGCAGTACTTC.

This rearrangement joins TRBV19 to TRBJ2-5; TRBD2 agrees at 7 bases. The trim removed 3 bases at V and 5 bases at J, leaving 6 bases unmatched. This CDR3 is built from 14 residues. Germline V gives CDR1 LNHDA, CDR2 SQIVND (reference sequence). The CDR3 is CASSIAGREETQYF. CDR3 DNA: TGTGCCAGTAGTATTGCGGGGCGGGAGGAGACCCAGTACTTC. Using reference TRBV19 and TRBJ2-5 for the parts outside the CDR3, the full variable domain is DGGITQSPKYLFRKEGQNVTLSCEQNLNHDAMYWYRQDPGQGLRLIYYSQIVNDFQKGDIAEGYSVSREKKESFPLTVTSAQKNPTAFYLCASSIAGREETQYFGPGTRLLVL.

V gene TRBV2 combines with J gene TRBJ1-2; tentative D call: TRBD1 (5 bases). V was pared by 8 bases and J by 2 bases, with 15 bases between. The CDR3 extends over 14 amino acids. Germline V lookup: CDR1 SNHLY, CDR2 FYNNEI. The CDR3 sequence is CASPRQGTNYGYTF. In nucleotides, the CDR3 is TGTGCCAGCCCTAGGCAGGGAACGAACTATGGCTACACCTTC.

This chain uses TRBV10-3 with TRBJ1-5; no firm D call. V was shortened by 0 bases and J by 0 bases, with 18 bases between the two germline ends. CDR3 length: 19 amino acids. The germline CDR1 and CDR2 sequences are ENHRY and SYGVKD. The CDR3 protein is CAISESLTIKPYSNQPQHF. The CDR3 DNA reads TGTGCCATCAGTGAGTCTCTTACGATAAAGCCTTATAGCAATCAGCCCCAGCATTTT.

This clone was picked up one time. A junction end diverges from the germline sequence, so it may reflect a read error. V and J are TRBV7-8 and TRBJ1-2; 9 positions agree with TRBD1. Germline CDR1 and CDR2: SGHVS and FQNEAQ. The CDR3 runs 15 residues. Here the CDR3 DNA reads TGTGCCAGCAGCCTAGCGGGACAGGGTTCCTATGGCTACACCTTC. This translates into CASSLAGQGSYGYTF.

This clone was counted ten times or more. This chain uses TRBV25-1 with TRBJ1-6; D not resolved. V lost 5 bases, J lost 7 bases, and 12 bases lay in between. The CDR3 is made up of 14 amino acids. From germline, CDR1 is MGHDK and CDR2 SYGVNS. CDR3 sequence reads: CASSRLERNSPLHF. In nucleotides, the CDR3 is TGTGCCAGCAGTCGGCTTGAGCGGAATTCACCCCTCCACTTT.

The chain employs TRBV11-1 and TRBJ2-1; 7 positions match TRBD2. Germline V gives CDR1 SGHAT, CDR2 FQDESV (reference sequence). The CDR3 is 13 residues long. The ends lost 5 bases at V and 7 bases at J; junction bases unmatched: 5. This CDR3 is CASSTGGGNEQFF. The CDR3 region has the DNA TGTGCCAGCAGCACGGGGGGAGGGAATGAGCAGTTCTTC. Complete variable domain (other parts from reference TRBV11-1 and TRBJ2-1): EAEVAQSPRYKITEKSQAVAFWCDPISGHATLYWYRQILGQGPELLVQFQDESVVDDSQLPKDRFSAERLKGVDSTLKIQPAELGDSAMYLCASSTGGGNEQFFGPGTRLTVL.

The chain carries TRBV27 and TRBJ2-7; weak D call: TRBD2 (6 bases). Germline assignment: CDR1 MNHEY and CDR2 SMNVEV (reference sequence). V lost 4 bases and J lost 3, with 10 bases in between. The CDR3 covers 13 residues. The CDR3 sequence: CASSSGLDYEQYF. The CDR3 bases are TGTGCCAGCAGTTCGGGACTTGACTACGAGCAGTACTTC.

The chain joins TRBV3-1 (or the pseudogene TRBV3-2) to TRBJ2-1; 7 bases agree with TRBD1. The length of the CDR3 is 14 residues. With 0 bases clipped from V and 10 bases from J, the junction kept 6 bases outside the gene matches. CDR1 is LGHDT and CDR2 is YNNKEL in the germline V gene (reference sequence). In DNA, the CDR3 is TGTGCCAGCAGCCAAGACCCGCGACAGGGCGAGCAGTTCTTC. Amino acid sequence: CASSQDPRQGEQFF.

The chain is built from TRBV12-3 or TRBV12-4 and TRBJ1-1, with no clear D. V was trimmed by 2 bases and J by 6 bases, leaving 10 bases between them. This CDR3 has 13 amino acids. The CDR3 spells CASSLTGRAEAFF. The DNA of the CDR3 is TGTGCCAGCAGTTTAACGGGGAGGGCTGAAGCTTTCTTT.

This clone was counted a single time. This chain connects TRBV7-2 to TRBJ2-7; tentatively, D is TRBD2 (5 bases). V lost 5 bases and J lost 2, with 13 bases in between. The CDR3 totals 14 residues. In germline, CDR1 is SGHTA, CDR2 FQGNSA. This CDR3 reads CASSPITGTYEQYF. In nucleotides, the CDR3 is TGTGCCAGCAGCCCAATTACGGGGACCTACGAGCAGTACTTC.

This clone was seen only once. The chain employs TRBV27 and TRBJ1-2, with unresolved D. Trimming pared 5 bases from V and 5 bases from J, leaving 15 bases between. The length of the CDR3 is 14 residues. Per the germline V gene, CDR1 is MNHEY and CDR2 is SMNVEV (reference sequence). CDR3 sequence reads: CASSPLTSSYGYTF. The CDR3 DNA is TGTGCCAGCAGTCCACTGACATCGAGTTATGGCTACACCTTC.

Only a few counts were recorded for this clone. CDR3 sequence: CASSYTQPRAEAFF. The CDR3 DNA reads as TGTGCCAGCAGTTACACGCAGCCGAGGGCTGAAGCTTTCTTT. The chain has TRBV6-2 or TRBV6-3 and TRBJ1-1, with D hard to call. The CDR3 loop spans 14 amino acids. Germline values: CDR1 MNHEY, CDR2 SVGEGT. Trimming removed 2 bases at V and 6 bases at J, with 13 bases between.

Here the CDR3 DNA reads TGTGCCAGCAGCCCCGGTCAGGCAGGGCGCGAGCAGTACTTC. Protein sequence: CASSPGQAGREQYF. The V call is TRBV4-2, the J call TRBJ2-7; a possible D gene is TRBD1 (5 bases). Trimming took 4 bases from V and 6 from J, leaving 16 bases between them. The germline V gene has CDR1 LGHNA and CDR2 YNFKEQ. CDR3 length: 14 residues.

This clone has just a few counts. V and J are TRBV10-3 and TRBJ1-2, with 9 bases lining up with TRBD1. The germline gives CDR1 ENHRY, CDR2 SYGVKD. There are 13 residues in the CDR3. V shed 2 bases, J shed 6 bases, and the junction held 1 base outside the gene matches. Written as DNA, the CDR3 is TGTGCCATCAGTGAGGGACAGGGGCATGGCTACACCTTC. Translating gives CAISEGQGHGYTF.

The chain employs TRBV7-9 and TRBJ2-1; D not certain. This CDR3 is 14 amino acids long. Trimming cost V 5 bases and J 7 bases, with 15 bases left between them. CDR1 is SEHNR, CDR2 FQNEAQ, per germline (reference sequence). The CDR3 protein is CASSLSGPWNEQFF. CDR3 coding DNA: TGTGCCAGCAGCCTAAGTGGTCCGTGGAATGAGCAGTTCTTC.

The CDR3 nucleotides are TGTGCCAGCAGCCCAAGCACGAGCAACCAAGAGACCCAGTACTTC. Its protein product is CASSPSTSNQETQYF. The V and J genes are TRBV7-6 and TRBJ2-5, with D uncertain. The CDR3 is 15 amino acids. Between the trimmed V and J ends, which lost 5 bases and 0 bases, there was a span of 13 bases. CDR1 is SGHVS and CDR2 is FNYEAQ in the germline V gene. The variable domain in full, completed from reference TRBV7-6 and TRBJ2-5, reads GAGVSQSPRYKVTKRGQDVALRCDPISGHVSLYWYRQALGQGPEFLTYFNYEAQQDKSGLPNDRFSAERPEGSISTLTIQRTEQRDSAMYRCASSPSTSNQETQYFGPGTRLLVL.

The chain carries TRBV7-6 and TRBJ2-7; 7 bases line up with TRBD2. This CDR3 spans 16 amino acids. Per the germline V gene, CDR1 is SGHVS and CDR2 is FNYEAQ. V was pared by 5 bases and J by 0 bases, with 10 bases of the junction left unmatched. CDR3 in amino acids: CASSPRWGGGSYEQYF. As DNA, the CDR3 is TGTGCCAGCAGCCCAAGATGGGGGGGAGGCTCCTACGAGCAGTACTTC.

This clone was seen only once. The chain's CDR3 is CASSWTADRYEQYF. As DNA, the CDR3 is TGCGCCAGCAGCTGGACTGCCGATCGGTACGAGCAGTACTTC. The genes are TRBV5-1 and TRBJ2-7, with D possibly matching TRBD2 (5 bases). The CDR3 runs 14 residues. Germline CDR1 reads SGHRS; CDR2 reads YFSETQ. V shed 3 bases and J shed 4 bases, with 14 bases lying between them.

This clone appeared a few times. The CDR3 loop reads CASSWTGQTGYTF. CDR3 DNA sequence: TGTGCCAGCAGTTGGACAGGGCAAACAGGCTACACCTTC. The chain couples TRBV28 to TRBJ1-2, with 8 bases fitting TRBD1. The CDR3 is 13 residues long. Looked up from germline, CDR1 is MDHEN and CDR2 is SYDVKM. The V and J ends lost 4 bases and 8 bases, in that order; junction bases with no gene match: 6.

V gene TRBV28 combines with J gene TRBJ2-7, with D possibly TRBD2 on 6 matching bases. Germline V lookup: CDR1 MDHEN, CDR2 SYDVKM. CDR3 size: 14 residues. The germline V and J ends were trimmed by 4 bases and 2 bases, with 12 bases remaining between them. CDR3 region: CASSWGVYPYEQYF. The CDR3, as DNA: TGTGCCAGCAGTTGGGGGGTCTACCCCTACGAGCAGTACTTC.

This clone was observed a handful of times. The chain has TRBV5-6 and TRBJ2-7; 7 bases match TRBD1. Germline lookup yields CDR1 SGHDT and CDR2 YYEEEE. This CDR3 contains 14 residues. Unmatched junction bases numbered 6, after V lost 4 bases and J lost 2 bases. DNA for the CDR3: TGTGCCAGCAGCAACGGACAGGTAACCTACGAGCAGTACTTC. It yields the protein CASSNGQVTYEQYF.

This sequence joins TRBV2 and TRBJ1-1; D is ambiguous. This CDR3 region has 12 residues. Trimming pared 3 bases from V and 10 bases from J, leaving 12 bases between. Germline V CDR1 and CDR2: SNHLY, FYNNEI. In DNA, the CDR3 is TGTGCCAGCAGTGAGGGCGGCGCGGGAGCTTTCTTT. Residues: CASSEGGAGAFF.

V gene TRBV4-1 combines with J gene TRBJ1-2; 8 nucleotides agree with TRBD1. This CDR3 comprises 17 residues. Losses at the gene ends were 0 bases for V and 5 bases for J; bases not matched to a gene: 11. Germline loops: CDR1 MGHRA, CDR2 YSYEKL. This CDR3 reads CASSQERQGAYLYGYTF. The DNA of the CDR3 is TGCGCCAGCAGCCAAGAACGTCAGGGGGCCTACCTTTATGGCTACACCTTC.

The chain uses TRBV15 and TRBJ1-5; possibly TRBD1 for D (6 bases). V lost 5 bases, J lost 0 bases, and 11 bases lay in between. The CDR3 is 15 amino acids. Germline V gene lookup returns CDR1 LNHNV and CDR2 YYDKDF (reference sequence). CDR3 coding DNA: TGTGCCACCAGCGCGACAGGTAATAGCAATCAGCCCCAGCATTTT. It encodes CATSATGNSNQPQHF. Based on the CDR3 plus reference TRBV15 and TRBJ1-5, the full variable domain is DAMVIQNPRYQVTQFGKPVTLSCSQTLNHNVMYWYQQKSSQAPKLLFHYYDKDFNNEADTPDNFQSRRPNTSFCFLDIRSPGLGDTAMYLCATSATGNSNQPQHFGDGTRLSIL.

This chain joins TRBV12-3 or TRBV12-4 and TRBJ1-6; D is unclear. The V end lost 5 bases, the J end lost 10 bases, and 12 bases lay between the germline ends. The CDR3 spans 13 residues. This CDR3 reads CASSPDPGSPLHF. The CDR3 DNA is TGTGCCAGCAGTCCTGACCCGGGATCACCCCTCCACTTT.